The 32 T cell receptor beta chains below were found in one sample sequenced in a study of graft-versus-host responses after intestinal transplantation. Sequenced by immunoSEQ multiplex PCR; TCRdb stores in-frame clones only, minus some. The sample shows 35,000 to 45,000 clones, 85% to 95% of them seen only once. The input for sequencing was PBMCs, taken approximately 740 days after intestinal transplantation. All receptors derive from a human patient who received an intestinal transplant, so some T cells may come from the graft donor.

This chain connects TRBV10-2 to TRBJ1-2; D might be TRBD1 (5 bases). CDR1 WSHSY and CDR2 SAAADI come from the germline V gene. V shed 2 bases and J shed 6 bases, with 16 bases lying between them. The CDR3 contains 15 residues. This CDR3 is CASSERSRFRDGYTF. Here the CDR3 DNA reads TGCGCCAGCAGTGAGCGAAGCCGGTTCAGGGATGGCTACACCTTC.

This chain links TRBV10-3 with TRBJ2-2; TRBD1 or TRBD2 may be the D gene (6 bases each). Trimming took 3 bases from V and 0 from J, leaving 8 bases between them. CDR3 length equals 15 residues. The V gene's germline CDR1 is ENHRY and CDR2 SYGVKD. The CDR3 sequence: CAISDGGANTGELFF. The CDR3 region has the DNA TGTGCCATCAGTGACGGGGGCGCGAACACCGGGGAGCTGTTTTTT.

The V gene is TRBV6-1, the J gene TRBJ2-7, with 7 bases identical to TRBD1. The CDR3 runs to 14 residues. Germline V gene data show CDR1 as MNHNS and CDR2 as SASEGT. V lost 6 bases and J lost 4; bases outside the gene matches: 9. The CDR3 DNA is TGTGCCAGCAGGACAGGGACCTCAGAGTACGAGCAGTACTTC. Translation gives CASRTGTSEYEQYF.

The rearrangement uses TRBV18 and TRBJ2-3, with TRBD2 as a possible D gene (7 bases). In germline, CDR1 is KGHSH, CDR2 LQKENI. The CDR3 runs to 16 residues. Trimming took 0 bases from V and 2 from J, leaving 12 bases between them. The CDR3 DNA reads TGTGCCAGCTCACCACCGCGGGGGCCGGCCACAGATACGCAGTATTTT. Translating gives CASSPPRGPATDTQYF.

The chain combines TRBV5-4 with TRBJ1-1, with a possible D match to TRBD1 (6 bases). CDR3 length equals 13 residues. Germline CDR1 and CDR2: SGHNT and YYREEE (reference sequence). V lost 4 bases, J lost 11 bases, and 18 bases lay in between. The CDR3 DNA is TGTGCCAGCAGCATCTACAGGGTCGGTGAGGCTTTCTTT. It yields the protein CASSIYRVGEAFF. Supplemented by reference TRBV5-4 and TRBJ1-1, the full variable domain reads ETGVTQSPTHLIKTRGQQVTLRCSSQSGHNTVSWYQQALGQGPQFIFQYYREEENGRGNFPPRFSGLQFPNYSSELNVNALELDDSALYLCASSIYRVGEAFFGQGTRLTVV.

V is TRBV15 and J is TRBJ1-4, with D tentatively TRBD1 (6 bases). The CDR3 is 15 amino acids. Germline V gene lookup returns CDR1 LNHNV and CDR2 YYDKDF (reference sequence). Deletions cut 2 bases from V and 5 bases from J, with 12 bases between. CDR3 residues: CATSRIGQTNEKLFF. CDR3 DNA: TGTGCCACCAGCAGAATCGGACAGACAAATGAAAAACTGTTTTTT.

This clone appeared a single time. The V gene is TRBV6-1, the J gene TRBJ2-7; 11 bases agree with TRBD2. J was trimmed by 4 bases and V by 3 bases; bases with no gene match: 5. The CDR3 spans 15 residues. Germline V CDR1 and CDR2: MNHNS, SASEGT. CDR3 nucleotide sequence: TGTGCCAGCAGTGAGGGAACTAGCGGGGGATACGAGCAGTACTTC. Residues: CASSEGTSGGYEQYF.

The chain couples TRBV5-1 to TRBJ1-3; 8 nucleotides match TRBD1. CDR3 size: 16 residues. V lost 4 bases to trimming and J lost 2 bases; unmatched junction nucleotides: 8. CDR1 and CDR2 (germline): SGHRS, YFSETQ. CDR3 coding DNA: TGCGCCAGCAGCCTCTCCGGGACAGGCGCTGGAAACACCATATATTTT. Protein: CASSLSGTGAGNTIYF. The whole variable domain, remainder taken from reference TRBV5-1 and TRBJ1-3, is KAGVTQTPRYLIKTRGQQVTLSCSPISGHRSVSWYQQTPGQGLQFLFEYFSETQRNKGNFPGRFSGRQFSNSRSEMNVSTLELGDSALYLCASSLSGTGAGNTIYFGEGSWLTVV.

The table lists this clone with a few counts. This sequence joins TRBV6-5 and TRBJ2-7, with TRBD1 matching 10 bases. The V segment lost 0 bases and the J segment 3 bases; nucleotides outside the gene matches: 2. The CDR3 sequence is 15 residues long. CDR1 and CDR2 from the germline V gene are MNHEY and SVGAGI. The CDR3 DNA reads as TGTGCCAGCAGTTACTCGACAGGGGGCGGCTACGAGCAGTACTTC. Protein sequence: CASSYSTGGGYEQYF.

This clone was recorded once. The rearrangement links TRBV12-5 to TRBJ1-5; D gene unclear. Looked up from germline, CDR1 is LGHNT and CDR2 is FRNRAP. V lost 3 bases, J lost 2 bases, and 8 bases lay in between. The CDR3 has 14 residues. Written as DNA, the CDR3 is TGTGCTAGTGGTTTTGACGGGGGCAATCAGCCCCAGCATTTT. Encoded protein: CASGFDGGNQPQHF.

This rearrangement joins TRBV5-4 to TRBJ2-7, with a possible D match to TRBD1 (6 bases). The CDR3 has 15 amino acids. Trimming removed 4 bases at V and 3 bases at J, with 17 bases between. Germline V gene data show CDR1 as SGHNT and CDR2 as YYREEE (reference sequence). CDR3 region: CASSQDRDTHYEQYF. CDR3 coding DNA: TGTGCCAGCAGCCAAGATCGGGACACACACTACGAGCAGTACTTC.

The chain recombines TRBV7-9 with TRBJ1-6; unclear D gene. CDR1 is SEHNR and CDR2 is FQNEAQ in the germline V gene (reference sequence). Between the trimmed V and J ends, which lost 4 bases and 0 bases, there was a span of 13 bases. The CDR3 is made up of 17 amino acids. The CDR3 DNA reads TGTGCCAGCAGCTCCGGGCCTCTAAGCTCCTATAATTCACCCCTCCACTTT. As protein: CASSSGPLSSYNSPLHF. The variable domain in full, with the rest retrieved from reference TRBV7-9 and TRBJ1-6, is DTGVSQNPRHKITKRGQNVTFRCDPISEHNRLYWYRQTLGQGPEFLTYFQNEAQLEKSRLLSDRFSAERPKGSFSTLEIQRTEQGDSAMYLCASSSGPLSSYNSPLHFGNGTRLTVT.

V usage is TRBV27 and J usage is TRBJ2-5, with no clear D. Germline CDR1 reads MNHEY; CDR2 reads SMNVEV (reference sequence). The CDR3 runs to 12 residues. V lost 4 bases, J lost 5 bases, and 8 bases lay in between. The CDR3 DNA follows: TGTGCCAGCAGTTCGAGCCAGGAGACCCAGTACTTC. It translates to CASSSSQETQYF.

The V call is TRBV2, the J call TRBJ2-1; TRBD2 agrees at 9 bases. Trimming removed 8 bases from V and 8 bases from J; junction bases left unmatched: 10. The CDR3 sequence is 14 residues long. Per germline, CDR1 SNHLY and CDR2 FYNNEI. DNA of the CDR3: TGTGCCAGCCGGGGACTAGCCGACGGGGATGAGCAGTTCTTC. It encodes CASRGLADGDEQFF.

This clone was observed a few times. The V and J genes are TRBV7-9 and TRBJ2-1; D unclear. Germline lookup yields CDR1 SEHNR and CDR2 FQNEAQ (reference sequence). The CDR3 has 11 amino acids. Trimming left V 5 bases short and J 12 bases short, with 11 bases between. CDR3 region: CASSGKLGQFF. The CDR3, as DNA: TGTGCCAGCAGCGGTAAATTAGGGCAGTTCTTC.

CDR3 in amino acids: CASSPLISTGAYEQYF. The CDR3 DNA reads TGTGCCAGCAGCCCACTAATCAGTACAGGGGCCTACGAGCAGTACTTC. This chain connects TRBV7-9 to TRBJ2-7; 7 bases fit TRBD1. V trimming: 5 bases; J trimming: 2 bases; junction bases outside the gene matches: 12. Looked up from germline, CDR1 is SEHNR and CDR2 is FQNEAQ (reference sequence). The CDR3 runs 16 residues.

The chain joins TRBV6-5 to TRBJ1-4, with D unresolved. The CDR3 totals 15 residues. CDR1 MNHEY and CDR2 SVGAGI come from the germline V gene. V was trimmed by 2 bases and J by 5 bases, leaving 12 bases between them. The CDR3 DNA follows: TGTGCCAGCAGTTACGGGTGGGCCCAAAATGAAAAACTGTTTTTT. It yields the protein CASSYGWAQNEKLFF.

The chain employs TRBV4-1 and TRBJ2-7, with a weak D call TRBD1 (6 bases). Germline V gene data show CDR1 as MGHRA and CDR2 as YSYEKL. Trimming shortened V by 1 base and J by 0 bases, and 10 bases separated the two germline ends. This CDR3 contains 15 residues. The CDR3 nucleotides read TGCGCCAGCAGCCAAGTAGGGGGACCCTCCTACGAGCAGTACTTC. Its translation: CASSQVGGPSYEQYF.

This clone came up a few times. The chain couples TRBV5-5 to TRBJ1-6, with 9 bases identical to TRBD1. V trimming: 5 bases; J trimming: 0 bases; junction bases outside the gene matches: 6. CDR1 is SGHKS and CDR2 is YYEKEE in the germline V gene (reference sequence). This CDR3 is built from 17 residues. CDR3 bases: TGTGCCAGCAGGGGGACAGGGATGAGCTCCTATAATTCACCCCTCCACTTT. Translated, it gives CASRGTGMSSYNSPLHF.

This clone was counted only a few times. The chain carries TRBV9 and TRBJ2-7; 11 bases fit TRBD2. Per germline, CDR1 SGDLS and CDR2 YYNGEE. The V gene end was trimmed by 3 bases and the J gene end by 2 bases; junction bases not matched to a gene: 4. The length of the CDR3 is 15 residues. CDR3 sequence reads: CASSAGLAGTYEQYF. The CDR3 DNA follows: TGTGCCAGCAGCGCAGGACTAGCGGGCACCTACGAGCAGTACTTC.

V is TRBV28 and J is TRBJ2-7, with 7 bases matching TRBD2. V was pared by 2 bases and J by 7 bases, with 11 bases of the junction left unmatched. This CDR3 is 15 amino acids long. Germline V gene sequence: CDR1 MDHEN, CDR2 SYDVKM. In DNA form, the CDR3 reads TGTGCCAGCAGTTTAGGGCTAGCGGCCTCAGGAGAGCAGTACTTC. Amino acids: CASSLGLAASGEQYF.

This clone showed up just a few times. This chain connects TRBV7-9 to TRBJ1-5; D gene ambiguous. Germline V CDR1 and CDR2: SEHNR, FQNEAQ (reference sequence). CDR3 length: 14 amino acids. Between the trimmed V and J ends, which lost 3 bases and 1 base, there was a span of 7 bases. The chain's CDR3 is CASSFADSNQPQHF. The CDR3 DNA is TGTGCCAGCAGCTTCGCCGACAGCAATCAGCCCCAGCATTTT. Filled out from reference TRBV7-9 and TRBJ1-5, the complete variable domain reads DTGVSQNPRHKITKRGQNVTFRCDPISEHNRLYWYRQTLGQGPEFLTYFQNEAQLEKSRLLSDRFSAERPKGSFSTLEIQRTEQGDSAMYLCASSFADSNQPQHFGDGTRLSIL.

Only one count was recorded for this clone. The rearrangement joins TRBV28 to TRBJ1-6, with TRBD1 as a possible D gene (6 bases). There are 17 residues in the CDR3. Trimming stripped 5 bases from V and 10 bases from J, with 24 bases between. Germline CDR1 and CDR2: MDHEN and SYDVKM. The CDR3 here is CASSRQDLRGNGSPLHF. CDR3 nucleotides: TGTGCCAGCAGTAGACAGGACCTACGGGGGAATGGATCACCCCTCCACTTT.

This clone has just one count. This chain uses TRBV2 with TRBJ1-2; D is uncertain. The CDR3 covers 10 residues. Between the trimmed V and J ends, which lost 3 bases and 7 bases, there was a span of 3 bases. CDR1 and CDR2 from the germline V gene are SNHLY and FYNNEI. The CDR3 region has the DNA TGTGCCAGCAGTGAGGGTGGCTACACCTTC. Translating it yields CASSEGGYTF. Using reference TRBV2 and TRBJ1-2 for the parts outside the CDR3, the full variable domain is EPEVTQTPSHQVTQMGQEVILRCVPISNHLYFYWYRQILGQKVEFLVSFYNNEISEKSEIFDDQFSVERPDGSNFTLKIRSTKLEDSAMYFCASSEGGYTFGSGTRLTVV.

For the CDR3, the DNA is TGTGCCAGTAGTATCGCTCTGGGGGTATTCCAAGAGACCCAGTACTTC. Its protein product is CASSIALGVFQETQYF. The chain couples TRBV19 to TRBJ2-5; D assignment may be TRBD1 or TRBD2 (5 bases each). Germline values: CDR1 LNHDA, CDR2 SQIVND (reference sequence). V was pared by 3 bases and J by 1 base, with 15 bases between. The CDR3 loop spans 16 amino acids.

This chain connects TRBV5-1 to TRBJ2-3; D is uncertain. V dropped 7 bases and J dropped 6 bases, with 15 bases sitting between them. Germline CDR1 reads SGHRS; CDR2 reads YFSETQ. The CDR3 is 13 residues long. In nucleotides, the CDR3 is TGCGCCAGCTTTACCCAGTACCCGGATACGCAGTATTTT. It encodes CASFTQYPDTQYF.

The chain couples TRBV6-6 to TRBJ2-1, with unresolved D. The germline V and J ends were trimmed by 2 bases and 3 bases, with 5 bases remaining between them. The CDR3 has 13 amino acids. The germline V gene has CDR1 MNHNY and CDR2 SVGAGI (reference sequence). The CDR3 coding sequence is TGTGCCAGCAGTTACCCAGACTACAATGAGCAGTTCTTC. It is translated as CASSYPDYNEQFF.

This chain connects TRBV7-2 to TRBJ2-7; 11 nucleotides agree with TRBD2. Germline CDR1 reads SGHTA; CDR2 reads FQGNSA. The CDR3 is 17 residues long. V was pared by 2 bases and J by 1 base, with 7 bases of the junction left unmatched. The chain's CDR3 is CASSLKMGLAESYEQYF. In nucleotides, the CDR3 is TGTGCCAGCAGCTTAAAAATGGGACTAGCGGAATCCTACGAGCAGTACTTC.

The chain recombines TRBV5-6 with TRBJ2-1; a possible D gene is TRBD2 (5 bases). Trimming removed 0 bases from V and 2 bases from J, with 12 bases in between. Germline CDR1 is SGHDT and CDR2 is YYEEEE. CDR3 length equals 16 residues. In DNA, the CDR3 is TGTGCCAGCAGCTTGGCGCGGGCGGCGGCCTACAATGAGCAGTTCTTC. Protein sequence: CASSLARAAAYNEQFF.

The genes are TRBV19 and TRBJ2-1; D call uncertain. Germline V lookup: CDR1 LNHDA, CDR2 SQIVND (reference sequence). V lost 2 bases and J 8 bases, leaving 10 bases between the germline ends. The CDR3 covers 13 residues. Written as DNA, the CDR3 is TGTGCCAGTAGTATAAGGGCCGGGTATGAGCAGTTCTTC. Its translation: CASSIRAGYEQFF.

The chain is built from TRBV7-3 and TRBJ2-6, with D perhaps TRBD1 (7 bases). This CDR3 comprises 16 residues. Germline V gene data show CDR1 as SGHTA and CDR2 as FQGTGA. With 8 bases removed from V and 3 bases from J, the gap between germline ends came to 17 bases. CDR3 sequence (DNA): TGTGCCAGCTCACCCCAGGGGGGTGGTGGGGCCAACGTCCTGACTTTC. This encodes CASSPQGGGGANVLTF.

V and J are TRBV5-4 and TRBJ1-2, with 10 bases matching TRBD1. V lost 5 bases, J lost 7 bases, and 14 bases stayed unmatched. Germline V gene data show CDR1 as SGHNT and CDR2 as YYREEE (reference sequence). The CDR3 loop spans 16 amino acids. The CDR3 DNA reads as TGTGCCAGCAGTTATAACCGGGACAGGGGTTATAGTGGCTACACCTTC. Translation gives CASSYNRDRGYSGYTF.